These T cell receptor beta chains were read from a single sample in a study of blood T cells in healthy people across ages. TCRdb independently ran MiXCR on the 5' RACE reads; one entry per CDR3 protein. The profile covers approximately 1,700,000 distinct CDR3 sequences, with around 40% appearing a single time and 20% to 25% taken by the ten largest. The material sequenced was blood. These TCRs come from a human donor in good health. Both conserved end residues are part of each CDR3. The D gene is left open where the match is weak. Rows may omit the clone size; those that give it use once, few, many or a size class.

D: TRBD1; V: TRBV3-1; J: TRBJ1-2; size: .; DNA: TGTGCCAGCAAGGACAGGGGGATCGAGGGCTACACCTTC; CDR3: CASKDRGIEGYTF
D: .; V: TRBV7-8; J: TRBJ2-1; size: once; DNA: TGTGCCAGCAGCTTAGTTACTGGGGGGGCGCAGTTCTTC; CDR3: CASSLVTGGAQFF
D: .; V: TRBV6-2/TRBV6-3; J: TRBJ1-1; size: .; DNA: TGTGCCAGCAGTTACGGCAGGGGATCCACTGAAGCTTTCTTT; CDR3: CASSYGRGSTEAFF
D: .; V: TRBV27; J: TRBJ2-1; size: many; DNA: TGTGCCAGCAGTCACGAGGACAATGAGCAGTTCTTC; CDR3: CASSHEDNEQFF
D: TRBD1; V: TRBV4-2; J: TRBJ1-2; size: .; DNA: TGTGCCAGCAGCCAAGCGTTCAGGGGGCCTGGCTACACCTTC; CDR3: CASSQAFRGPGYTF
D: TRBD1; V: TRBV5-1; J: TRBJ1-1; size: few; DNA: TGCGCCAGCAGTTCGGGACAGTCCTCACGGAGAGCTTTCTTT; CDR3: CASSSGQSSRRAFF
D: .; V: TRBV10-3; J: TRBJ2-7; size: .; DNA: TGTGCCATCAGTGAGCCGGACAGAGTACGGGGGCAGTACTTC; CDR3: CAISEPDRVRGQYF
D: TRBD2; V: TRBV6-5; J: TRBJ2-5; size: .; DNA: TGTGCCAGCAGATACCTACAATTACCGGATTCGGGAGGGGGAAAGGGAGAGACCCAGTACTTC; CDR3: CASRYLQLPDSGGGKGETQYF
D: .; V: TRBV7-9; J: TRBJ2-1; size: .; DNA: TGTGCCAGCAGCTTAGACGGGGATTTCTACAATGAGCAGTTCTTC; CDR3: CASSLDGDFYNEQFF
D: TRBD2; V: TRBV10-3; J: TRBJ2-1; size: medium-sized; DNA: TGTGCCATCATGAGCGGGAGCAATGAGCAGTTCTTC; CDR3: CAIMSGSNEQFF
D: TRBD1; V: TRBV20-1; J: TRBJ1-5; size: .; DNA: TGCAGTGCTAGAGCGGGACAGGGGGCGAATCAGCCCCAGCATTTT; CDR3: CSARAGQGANQPQHF
D: TRBD1; V: TRBV6-5; J: TRBJ2-7; size: few; DNA: TGTGCCAGCAGTTACGATGGACAGGGGGGGGAGTTCGGCGAGCAGTACTTC; CDR3: CASSYDGQGGEFGEQYF
D: .; V: TRBV5-5; J: TRBJ2-6; size: few; DNA: TGTGCCAGCAGCTTGCCTGGGACTTTTGGGGCCAACGTCCTGACTTTC; CDR3: CASSLPGTFGANVLTF
D: TRBD1; V: TRBV10-3; J: TRBJ2-7; size: few; DNA: TGTGCCATCCGACAGCCGGGGACAGGGGGCGATCCGTACGAGCAGTACTTC; CDR3: CAIRQPGTGGDPYEQYF
D: TRBD1; V: TRBV4-2; J: TRBJ1-5; size: .; DNA: TGTGCCAGCAGCCAAGTGTCAGGGGGTAGCAATCAGCCCCAGCATTTT; CDR3: CASSQVSGGSNQPQHF
D: .; V: TRBV18; J: TRBJ1-1; size: few; DNA: TGTGCCAGCTCTACCCCGGGGGAAGGGAACACTGAAGCTTTCTTT; CDR3: CASSTPGEGNTEAFF
D: .; V: TRBV12-3/TRBV12-4; J: TRBJ1-5; size: .; DNA: TGTGCCAGCAGTTTAACGGGAGGCAGATGGAATCAGCCCCAGCATTTT; CDR3: CASSLTGGRWNQPQHF
D: .; V: TRBV7-9; J: TRBJ1-1; size: .; DNA: TGTGCCAGCAGCTTCCAGGGAAATATGGGCGCTGAAGCTTTCTTT; CDR3: CASSFQGNMGAEAFF
D: TRBD1; V: TRBV5-1; J: TRBJ2-1; size: few; DNA: TGCGCCAGCAGCTTAGGCGAGGGGGCTGCCTACAATGAGCAGTTCTTC; CDR3: CASSLGEGAAYNEQFF
D: TRBD2; V: TRBV4-2; J: TRBJ2-2; size: .; DNA: TGTGCCAGCAGCCACTTGCGGGGGGGAAGAGGGGAGCTGTTTTTT; CDR3: CASSHLRGGRGELFF
D: TRBD1; V: TRBV20-1; J: TRBJ1-1; size: .; DNA: TGCAGTGCTCGCCGGACAGGCCAAAAATACACTGAAGCTTTCTTT; CDR3: CSARRTGQKYTEAFF
D: .; V: TRBV12-3/TRBV12-4; J: TRBJ1-4; size: few; DNA: TGTGCCAGCAGTTCGAGTACAACTAATGAAAAACTGTTTTTT; CDR3: CASSSSTTNEKLFF
D: TRBD1; V: TRBV5-6; J: TRBJ1-4; size: .; DNA: TGTGCCAGCAGCTTTGGGACAGGGGCTGAAAAACTGTTTTTT; CDR3: CASSFGTGAEKLFF
D: .; V: TRBV29-1; J: TRBJ2-7; size: few; DNA: TGCAGCGTTTGCCCGGAGACATCCTACGAGCAGTACTTC; CDR3: CSVCPETSYEQYF
D: TRBD1; V: TRBV28; J: TRBJ2-7; size: .; DNA: TGTGCCAGCAGCTGTCGTAACAGGGGAAACTACGAGCAGTACTTC; CDR3: CASSCRNRGNYEQYF